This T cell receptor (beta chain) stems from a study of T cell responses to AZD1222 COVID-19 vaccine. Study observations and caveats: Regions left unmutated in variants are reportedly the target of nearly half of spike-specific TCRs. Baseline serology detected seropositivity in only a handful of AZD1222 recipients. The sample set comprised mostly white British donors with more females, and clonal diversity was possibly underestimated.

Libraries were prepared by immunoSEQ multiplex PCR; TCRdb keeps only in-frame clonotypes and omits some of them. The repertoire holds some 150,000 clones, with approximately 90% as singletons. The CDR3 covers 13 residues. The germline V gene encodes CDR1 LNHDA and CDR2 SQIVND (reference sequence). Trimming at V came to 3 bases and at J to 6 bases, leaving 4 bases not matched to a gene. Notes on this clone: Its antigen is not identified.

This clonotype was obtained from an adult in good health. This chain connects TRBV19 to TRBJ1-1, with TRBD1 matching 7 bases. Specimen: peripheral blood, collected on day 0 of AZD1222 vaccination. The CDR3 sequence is CASSIGQGAEAFF. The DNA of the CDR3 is TGTGCCAGTAGTATCGGGCAGGGGGCTGAAGCTTTCTTT.